Below, one TCR beta chain is given with its context. No antigen is known for it. The sample is drawn from a study of T cells in Graves' hyperthyroidism and ophthalmopathy. Whole-study findings and limits: The majority of expanded thyroid clonotypes above 0.001 also appeared in blood.

CDR3 length: 15 amino acids. Per the germline V gene, CDR1 is ENHRY and CDR2 is SYGVKD. V was clipped by 2 bases and J by 1 base; unmatched bases: 4. TCR beta CDR3 regions were amplified from RNA transcripts. The TCR CDR3 was amplified in a first-round RT-PCR using the HTBI primer set. TCRdb itself ran the multiplex PCR reads through MiXCR, one entry per CDR3 protein. The sample consists of approximately 300,000 distinct CDR3 sequences, over 15% of them appearing once. The diagnoses drew upon clinical symptoms, serum thyroxine and TRAb, thyroid ultrasound and orbital computed tomography. The rearrangement links TRBV10-3 to TRBJ2-7; TRBD1 matches 8 bases. The sequencing input was blood. The sequence was collected from a woman aged 55-70 years with Graves' ophthalmopathy. The CDR3 here is CAISEDRGGSYEQYF. CDR3 bases: TGTGCCATCAGTGAGGACAGGGGCGGGTCCTACGAGCAGTACTTC.